This TCR beta chain is from a study of blood T cell repertoires in COVID-19. The wider study: The cDNA or gDNA used as material had been derived from T cells, B-cell-depleted T cells, or PBMCs.

After removal of 2 bases from V and 5 bases from J, the junction contained 5 bases not matched to a gene. The CDR3 extends over 14 amino acids. Germline values: CDR1 LGHDT, CDR2 YNNKEL (reference sequence). Sequencing was performed with immunoSEQ multiplex PCR; in TCRdb, only in-frame clones are kept and a portion is missing. The data contain about 130,000 clones, about four fifths of them singletons. This rearrangement joins TRBV3-1 (or the pseudogene TRBV3-2) to TRBJ2-5; 7 nucleotides align to TRBD1. The origin of this receptor is a man between 35 and 55 years old with active or convalescent COVID-19. The source material was peripheral blood. The CDR3 protein is CASSQLPGGETQYF. Here the CDR3 DNA reads TGTGCCAGCAGCCAATTACCAGGGGGTGAGACCCAGTACTTC.